One TCR beta chain is described in this entry. Its specificity is unknown. This sample was included in a study of cytomegalovirus exposure and HLA in healthy donors. Overall study findings and caveats: When a later analysis compared HLA-associated TCR beta chains with equally common others, the HLA-associated chains turned out to be more clonally expanded and to have lower generation probabilities.

Donors sampled were nominally healthy, though unrecorded immune exposures were likely. The PCR used 60 Vbeta and 13 Jbeta primers. Here immunoSEQ multiplex PCR was the method, and the copy in TCRdb shows in-frame clones only, minus some. There are some 190,000 clones in the sample; 76% occur only once, and around 1.5% lies in the top ten. V lost 0 bases and J lost 1, with 6 bases in between. Looked up from germline, CDR1 is MGHRA and CDR2 is YSYEKL. CDR3 length: 14 residues. The chain employs TRBV4-1 and TRBJ1-1; D gene uncertain. The sequenced material came from PBMCs. This TCR was recovered from a man between 18 and 29 years old in good health and CMV-seronegative. The CDR3 loop reads CASSQDLANTEAFF. The DNA for the CDR3 is TGCGCCAGCAGCCAAGATCTGGCGAACACTGAAGCTTTCTTT.